This T cell receptor beta chain derives from a study of cytomegalovirus exposure and HLA in healthy donors. V lost 2 bases to trimming and J lost 2 bases; unmatched junction nucleotides: 8. The germline gives CDR1 WNHNN, CDR2 SYGVQD (reference sequence). The CDR3 extends over 16 amino acids. This clone appeared once. PCR used 60 Vbeta primers and 13 Jbeta primers. Here immunoSEQ multiplex PCR was the method, and the copy in TCRdb shows in-frame clones only, minus some. Among about 130,000 clones listed, 65% to 85% were seen once. Source material: PBMCs. This chain joins TRBV10-1 and TRBJ2-7; 8 bases align to TRBD1. This sequence originates from a man in his fifties in good health and CMV-seronegative. The CDR3 reads CASSEGPGTGTYEQYF. In DNA, the CDR3 is TGCGCCAGCAGTGAGGGACCCGGGACAGGCACCTACGAGCAGTACTTC.